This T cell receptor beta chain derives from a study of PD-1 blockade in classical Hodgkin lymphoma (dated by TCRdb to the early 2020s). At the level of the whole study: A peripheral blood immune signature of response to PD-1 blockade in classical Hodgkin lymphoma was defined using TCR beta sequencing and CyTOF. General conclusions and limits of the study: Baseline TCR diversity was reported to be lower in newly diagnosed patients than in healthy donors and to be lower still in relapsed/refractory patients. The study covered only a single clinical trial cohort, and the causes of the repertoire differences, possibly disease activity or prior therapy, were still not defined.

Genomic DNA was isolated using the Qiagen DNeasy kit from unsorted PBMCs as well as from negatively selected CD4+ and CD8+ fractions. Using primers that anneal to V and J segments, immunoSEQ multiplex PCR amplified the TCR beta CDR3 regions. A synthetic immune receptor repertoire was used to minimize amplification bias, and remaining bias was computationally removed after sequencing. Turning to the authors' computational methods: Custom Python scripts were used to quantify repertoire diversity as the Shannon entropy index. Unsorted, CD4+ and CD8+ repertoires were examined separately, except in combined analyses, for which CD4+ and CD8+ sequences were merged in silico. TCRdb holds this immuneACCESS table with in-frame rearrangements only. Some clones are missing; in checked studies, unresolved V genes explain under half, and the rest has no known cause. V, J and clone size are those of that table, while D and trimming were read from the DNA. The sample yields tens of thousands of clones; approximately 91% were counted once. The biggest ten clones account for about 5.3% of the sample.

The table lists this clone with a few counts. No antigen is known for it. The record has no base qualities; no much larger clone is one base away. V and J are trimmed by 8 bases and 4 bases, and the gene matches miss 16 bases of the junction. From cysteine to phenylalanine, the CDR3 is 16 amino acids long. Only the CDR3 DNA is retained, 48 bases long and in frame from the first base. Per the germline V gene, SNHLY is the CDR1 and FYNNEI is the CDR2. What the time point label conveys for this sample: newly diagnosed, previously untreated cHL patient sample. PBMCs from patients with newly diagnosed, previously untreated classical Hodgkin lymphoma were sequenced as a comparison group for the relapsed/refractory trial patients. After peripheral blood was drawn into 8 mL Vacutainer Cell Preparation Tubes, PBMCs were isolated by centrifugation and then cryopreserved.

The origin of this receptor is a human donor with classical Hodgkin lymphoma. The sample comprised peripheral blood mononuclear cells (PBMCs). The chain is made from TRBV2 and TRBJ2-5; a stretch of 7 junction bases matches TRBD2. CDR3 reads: CASGRNGGRASETQYF. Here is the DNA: TGTGCCAGCGGACGAAATGGGGGGAGGGCCTCAGAGACCCAGTACTTC.